This is a list of T cell receptor beta chains from one sample in a study of T-cell memory formation after mild COVID-19. One entry per CDR3 protein results from TCRdb running MiXCR on the 5' RACE reads. The table lists 190,000 or so distinct CDR3 sequences, 20% to 25% of them singletons, with around 23% in the top ten. The sample was PBMCs or a T cell subset sorted from them (not recorded which). The receptors shown here come from an adult woman who had mild COVID-19 (a few samples of this study predate the infection). Cell type and time point are not known. CDR3s include the opening cysteine and the closing phenylalanine or tryptophan.

J,V,CDR3
TRBJ1-2,TRBV7-6,CASSLSGGIGYTF
TRBJ2-1,TRBV27,CASSSRGINEQFF
TRBJ2-3,TRBV19,CATRTTRGTQYF
TRBJ2-7,TRBV9,CASSVDGPSEQYF
TRBJ2-1,TRBV9,CASSVSGWRDNEQFF
TRBJ1-2,TRBV5-6,CASSPAPEANYGYTF
TRBJ1-1,TRBV5-1,CASSQPGPPGTEAFF
TRBJ2-1,TRBV7-9,CASSPRQGGLGYEQFF
TRBJ1-5,TRBV27,CASSLQGSNQPQHF
TRBJ2-3,TRBV6-5,CASSYKNRGDTQYF
TRBJ2-3,TRBV4-1,CASSQEATASGGTTDTQYF
TRBJ2-1,TRBV7-9,CASSLGTAAKHEQFF
TRBJ1-5,TRBV7-9,CASSFGTGDQPQHF
TRBJ2-1,TRBV10-3,CAISELADYNEQFF
TRBJ1-6,TRBV9,CASSVAAGHSPLHF
TRBJ1-2,TRBV6-5,CASSPRGSGLTGYTF
TRBJ2-2,TRBV4-2,CASSHDTGELFF
TRBJ1-1,TRBV11-2,CASSSDRVGGTEAFF
TRBJ2-1,TRBV29-1,CSVIKNLNEQFF